The 24 T cell receptor beta chains below were found in one sample sequenced in a study of T-cell reconstitution after alpha-beta-depleted transplantation in children. Unique molecular identifiers were incorporated when the TCRbeta library was constructed. One entry per CDR3 protein, called by TCRdb with MiXCR from the PCR reads. This repertoire shows some 350,000 distinct CDR3 sequences, around 10% found once; its top ten account for 2% to 2.5%. Specimen: PBMCs from the stem cell graft donor, collected from the stem cell graft. These receptors originate from a human donor who donated a stem cell graft to a child with acute lymphoblastic leukemia.

This clonotype has a handful of counts. The genes are TRBV5-6 and TRBJ2-1, with 7 bases aligning to TRBD1. This CDR3 has 18 residues. Germline V gene lookup returns CDR1 SGHDT and CDR2 YYEEEE. Trimming cost V 3 bases and J 2 bases; bases outside gene matches: 14. CDR3: CASSSQPRQGTPYNEQFF. CDR3 sequence (DNA): TGTGCCAGCAGCTCCCAGCCGAGACAGGGCACCCCCTACAATGAGCAGTTCTTC.

The chain employs TRBV7-2 and TRBJ2-5; D uncertain. Germline V gives CDR1 SGHTA, CDR2 FQGNSA. V dropped 1 base and J dropped 5 bases, with 8 bases sitting between them. This CDR3 comprises 13 residues. CDR3 nucleotides: TGTGCCAGCAGCTTAGTATCGGCGGAGACCCAGTACTTC. This sequence encodes CASSLVSAETQYF.

This clonotype was seen a handful of times. The chain carries TRBV5-1 and TRBJ1-5, with a possible D match to TRBD1 (5 bases). Trimming shortened V by 4 bases and J by 4 bases, and 24 bases separated the two germline ends. The CDR3 is 18 residues long. Per germline, CDR1 SGHRS and CDR2 YFSETQ. For the CDR3, the DNA is TGCGCCAGCAGCGATCAAAAAACCAGGCAGGGCTTAAATCAGCCCCAGCATTTT. Its protein product is CASSDQKTRQGLNQPQHF.

This clonotype was detected only a few times. The rearrangement links TRBV15 to TRBJ1-6; 11 nucleotides match TRBD1. J was trimmed by 10 bases and V by 2 bases; bases with no gene match: 4. CDR1 is LNHNV, CDR2 YYDKDF, per germline (reference sequence). The length of the CDR3 is 15 residues. The CDR3 here is CATSRPDRGLSPLHF. The CDR3 DNA reads TGTGCCACCAGCAGACCGGACAGGGGGCTCTCACCCCTCCACTTT. The whole variable domain, remainder taken from reference TRBV15 and TRBJ1-6, is DAMVIQNPRYQVTQFGKPVTLSCSQTLNHNVMYWYQQKSSQAPKLLFHYYDKDFNNEADTPDNFQSRRPNTSFCFLDIRSPGLGDTAMYLCATSRPDRGLSPLHFGNGTRLTVT.

The chain is built from TRBV7-9 and TRBJ2-7; 7 nucleotides match TRBD1. V gave up 8 bases and J gave up 2 bases; unmatched junction bases: 12. CDR1 is SEHNR and CDR2 is FQNEAQ in the germline V gene (reference sequence). There are 15 residues in the CDR3. The CDR3 loop is CASEMPDRPTYEQYF. DNA of the CDR3: TGTGCCAGCGAAATGCCGGACAGGCCTACCTACGAGCAGTACTTC.

This clonotype was seen a few times. This rearrangement joins TRBV7-8 to TRBJ2-5; tentatively, D is TRBD2 (6 bases). The ends were cut back, 3 bases at V and 1 base at J, with 12 bases in the middle. Per germline, CDR1 SGHVS and CDR2 FQNEAQ. The CDR3 is 15 amino acids. CDR3 loop: CASSFTLTSQETQYF. CDR3 sequence (DNA): TGTGCCAGCAGCTTTACTTTGACTAGCCAAGAGACCCAGTACTTC.

The chain recombines TRBV6-1 with TRBJ1-1; possible D gene TRBD1, 6 bases. The CDR3 is 15 residues long. The germline V gene has CDR1 MNHNS and CDR2 SASEGT. V dropped 8 bases and J dropped 1 base, with 17 bases sitting between them. The CDR3 nucleotides read TGTGCCAGCCGACTAGAGGGACACCCGAACACTGAAGCTTTCTTT. Protein sequence: CASRLEGHPNTEAFF.

The chain combines TRBV6-2 or TRBV6-3 with TRBJ1-4; no clear D. Looked up from germline, CDR1 is MNHEY and CDR2 is SVGEGT. V was cut by 6 bases and J by 5 bases, with 16 bases left in between. This CDR3 spans 15 amino acids. CDR3 nucleotides: TGTGCCAGCAGATCCTCTAGCAGGCGGAATGAAAAACTGTTTTTT. This codes for CASRSSSRRNEKLFF.

The rearrangement joins TRBV7-8 to TRBJ1-4, with D possibly being TRBD1 (5 bases). The CDR3 has 18 residues. V was clipped by 3 bases and J by 7 bases, with 24 bases between them. Looked up from germline, CDR1 is SGHVS and CDR2 is FQNEAQ. The CDR3 sequence: CASSLGRGGVALFEKLFF. DNA of the CDR3: TGTGCCAGCAGCTTGGGTCGGGGGGGAGTGGCGTTATTTGAAAAACTGTTTTTT.

This chain joins TRBV6-5 and TRBJ1-2; the match to TRBD1 covers 7 bases. V shed 5 bases and J 6 bases; nucleotides not matched to a gene: 18. The CDR3 extends over 17 amino acids. Per the germline V gene, CDR1 is MNHEY and CDR2 is SVGAGI. The CDR3 nucleotides read TGTGCCAGCAGTCCACGACAGGGCCCCAGGGATACTAATGGCTACACCTTC. Translation: CASSPRQGPRDTNGYTF.

This clonotype was counted between two and nine times. The chain couples TRBV20-1 to TRBJ2-7; 7 bases fit TRBD2. Germline V lookup: CDR1 DFQATT, CDR2 SNEGSKA (reference sequence). V trimming: 0 bases; J trimming: 2 bases; junction bases outside the gene matches: 4. This CDR3 spans 14 amino acids. The CDR3 sequence: CSARDQAGTYEQYF. Written as DNA, the CDR3 is TGCAGTGCTAGAGATCAAGCGGGGACCTACGAGCAGTACTTC.

Many counts were recorded for this clonotype. This chain uses TRBV9 with TRBJ2-7; 8 positions agree with TRBD2. Trimming removed 4 bases from V and 5 bases from J; junction bases left unmatched: 11. The length of the CDR3 is 15 residues. Germline CDR1 is SGDLS and CDR2 is YYNGEE. CDR3 nucleotides: TGTGCCAGCAGCCTAACTAGCGGCCTCCTCAACGAGCAGTACTTC. It is translated as CASSLTSGLLNEQYF.

This clonotype was counted ten times or more. The rearrangement links TRBV12-3 or TRBV12-4 to TRBJ2-3; a weak D match, TRBD1 (6 bases). The CDR3 extends over 12 amino acids. V gave up 4 bases and J gave up 6 bases, with 8 bases separating them. CDR3 residues: CASSSGADTQYF. In DNA, the CDR3 is TGTGCCAGCAGTTCAGGGGCTGATACGCAGTATTTT.

V and J are TRBV19 and TRBJ2-4; possible D gene TRBD1, 6 bases. This CDR3 comprises 11 residues. The germline CDR1 and CDR2 sequences are LNHDA and SQIVND (reference sequence). The ends were cut back, 3 bases at V and 16 bases at J, with 13 bases in the middle. The CDR3 DNA reads TGTGCCAGTAGTATTGGGCCACAGGGTTACTTC. Its protein is CASSIGPQGYF.

There are a few counts of this clonotype. The chain joins TRBV9 to TRBJ2-3; the match to TRBD1 covers 7 bases. V lost 2 bases, J lost 3 bases, and 6 bases stayed unmatched. The CDR3 spans 15 residues. CDR1 is SGDLS and CDR2 is YYNGEE in the germline V gene. CDR3 sequence: CASSVQGGMTDTQYF. CDR3 sequence (DNA): TGTGCCAGCAGCGTTCAAGGGGGCATGACAGATACGCAGTATTTT.

The chain links TRBV12-3 or TRBV12-4 to TRBJ2-7; a possible D gene is TRBD2 (7 bases). V was pared by 1 base and J by 7 bases, with 14 bases between. The CDR3 consists of 14 residues. The CDR3 reads CASSLVTGGSEQYF. The CDR3 bases are TGTGCCAGCAGTTTAGTAACGGGGGGCAGTGAGCAGTACTTC.

This clonotype was observed many times. The rearrangement links TRBV10-3 to TRBJ2-3; weak D call: TRBD1 (6 bases). There are 15 residues in the CDR3. Germline V gene data show CDR1 as ENHRY and CDR2 as SYGVKD. The ends were cut back, 2 bases at V and 6 bases at J, with 15 bases in the middle. CDR3 nucleotides: TGTGCCATCAGTGAGAGTGGGACAAAGGGTGATACGCAGTATTTT. Its translation: CAISESGTKGDTQYF.

This clonotype was seen only a few times. The CDR3 nucleotides read TGCGCCAGCAGCTTGGGACAGCCAGAGACCCAGTACTTC. Its protein product is CASSLGQPETQYF. The V call is TRBV5-1, the J call TRBJ2-5, with TRBD1 as a possible D gene (5 bases). Germline CDR1 is SGHRS and CDR2 is YFSETQ. CDR3 length equals 13 residues. V gave up 0 bases and J gave up 4 bases, with 7 bases separating them.

This clonotype was counted only a few times. The J gene is TRBJ2-1, the V gene TRBV19; 8 nucleotides line up with TRBD2. CDR3 length equals 15 residues. The germline V gene has CDR1 LNHDA and CDR2 SQIVND (reference sequence). V shed 3 bases, J shed 9 bases, and the junction held 10 bases outside the gene matches. CDR3 DNA: TGTGCCAGTAGTATTGGGACTAGGACCTCTCGTGAGCAGTTCTTC. It codes for CASSIGTRTSREQFF.

This clonotype was detected only a few times. The rearrangement links TRBV7-2 to TRBJ1-1; weak D call: TRBD1 (6 bases). Trimming removed 3 bases from V and 7 bases from J, with 18 bases in between. The CDR3 loop spans 15 amino acids. Germline CDR1 is SGHTA and CDR2 is FQGNSA. Here the CDR3 DNA reads TGTGCCAGCAGCTTGGGCCTACAGGGTCGCTTTGAAGCTTTCTTT. The encoded protein is CASSLGLQGRFEAFF.

This clonotype was counted between two and nine times. The rearrangement links TRBV19 to TRBJ1-1; D uncertain. The germline V and J ends were trimmed by 10 bases and 6 bases, with 12 bases remaining between them. Germline CDR1 and CDR2: LNHDA and SQIVND (reference sequence). The CDR3 totals 11 residues. The CDR3 spells CATSEASEAFF. The DNA for the CDR3 is TGTGCCACCTCAGAGGCCTCTGAAGCTTTCTTT.

In this sample, this clonotype turned up a few times. The chain is built from TRBV6-5 and TRBJ2-5; D call uncertain. This CDR3 comprises 17 residues. V was shortened by 2 bases and J by 5 bases, with 21 bases between the two germline ends. From germline, CDR1 is MNHEY and CDR2 SVGAGI. The CDR3 nucleotides read TGTGCCAGCAGTTACAGGCCTGCTCCTGGACCTGGGGAGACCCAGTACTTC. It yields the protein CASSYRPAPGPGETQYF.

A few counts support this clonotype. V gene TRBV5-1 combines with J gene TRBJ1-2; TRBD1 might be the D (5 bases). The CDR3 contains 18 residues. The V end lost 3 bases, the J end lost 4 bases, and 25 bases lay between the germline ends. The V gene's germline CDR1 is SGHRS and CDR2 YFSETQ. CDR3 loop: CASSSRGAKGTALYGYTF. CDR3 DNA sequence: TGCGCCAGCAGCTCAAGGGGCGCGAAGGGAACCGCTCTCTATGGCTACACCTTC.

This clonotype was seen more than once but under ten times. The V gene is TRBV27, the J gene TRBJ2-7; TRBD1 might be the D (6 bases). The length of the CDR3 is 15 residues. V was pared by 6 bases and J by 1 base, with 16 bases between. CDR1 is MNHEY, CDR2 SMNVEV, per germline (reference sequence). CDR3 protein: CASRHPRDTSYEQYF. In DNA form, the CDR3 reads TGTGCCAGCAGGCACCCCCGGGACACGTCCTACGAGCAGTACTTC.